The sequence of this T cell receptor beta chain was determined in a study of T cell clones after liver transplantation. Regarding the study as a whole: Graft donor-reactive T cells possibly entered the graft instead of undergoing deletion.

Sequenced by immunoSEQ multiplex PCR; TCRdb stores in-frame clones only, minus some. The sample records 75,000 to 95,000 clones, 80% to 85% being singletons. Germline V gene lookup returns CDR1 SGHNT and CDR2 YYREEE (reference sequence). The CDR3 totals 14 residues. The ends were cut back, 2 bases at V and 1 base at J, with 9 bases in the middle. Remarks on this clone: Its specificity is unknown.

Sequenced here: CD4+ T cells from blood, sampled less than 50 months after liver transplant. This receptor was obtained from a human patient who received a liver transplant. Some T cells may have originated in the graft donor. The chain recombines TRBV5-4 with TRBJ1-1; D remains unclear. DNA of the CDR3: TGTGCCAGCAGCTTCAGCACAGCGAACACTGAAGCTTTCTTT. Protein product: CASSFSTANTEAFF.